Given below is one T cell receptor beta chain in context. The PCR made use of 60 Vbeta and 13 Jbeta primers. The repertoire was sequenced with immunoSEQ multiplex PCR; TCRdb's copy has only in-frame clones and lacks some. The sample contains some 110,000 clones, under 85% of which appear only once. This sample was included in a study of cytomegalovirus exposure and HLA in healthy donors. The CDR3 consists of 14 residues. CDR1 is SEHNR, CDR2 FQNEAQ, per germline (reference sequence). Trimming shortened V by 5 bases and J by 3 bases, and 13 bases separated the two germline ends. This sequence joins TRBV7-9 and TRBJ1-2; D unclear. The receptor was isolated from a man aged 25-45 years in good health and CMV-seronegative. The sequencing sample was made of PBMCs. The CDR3 sequence is CASSPGTGDYGYTF. CDR3 bases: TGTGCCAGCAGCCCCGGTACCGGGGACTATGGCTACACCTTC.